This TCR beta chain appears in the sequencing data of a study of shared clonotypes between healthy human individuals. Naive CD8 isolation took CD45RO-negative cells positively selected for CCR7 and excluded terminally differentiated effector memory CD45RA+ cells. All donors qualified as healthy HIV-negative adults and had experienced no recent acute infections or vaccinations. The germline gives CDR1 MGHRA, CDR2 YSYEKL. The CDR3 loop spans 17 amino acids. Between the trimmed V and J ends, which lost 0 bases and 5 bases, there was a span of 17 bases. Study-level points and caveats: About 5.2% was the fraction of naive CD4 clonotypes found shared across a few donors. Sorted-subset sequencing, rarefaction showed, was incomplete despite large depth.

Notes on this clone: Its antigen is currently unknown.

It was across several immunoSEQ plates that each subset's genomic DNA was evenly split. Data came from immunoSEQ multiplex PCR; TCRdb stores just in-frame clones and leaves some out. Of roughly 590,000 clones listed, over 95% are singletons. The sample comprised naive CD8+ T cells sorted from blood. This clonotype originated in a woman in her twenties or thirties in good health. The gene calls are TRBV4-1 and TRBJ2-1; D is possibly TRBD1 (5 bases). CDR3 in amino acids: CASSQDPWQGENNEQFF. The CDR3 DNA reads TGCGCCAGCAGCCAAGATCCATGGCAGGGCGAGAACAATGAGCAGTTCTTC.